Following are 25 T cell receptor beta chains from one sample sequenced in a study of blood T cells in healthy people across ages. Alongside a J-beta primer mix, a sample-barcoded 5' primer served in a second PCR lasting about 7 to 11 cycles. Each CDR3 protein is one row after TCRdb ran MiXCR on the 5' RACE reads. Of about 640,000 distinct CDR3 sequences listed, about 30% are singletons. Sequences were obtained from blood. These TCRs come from a woman older than 75 in good health.

The sample holds many counts of this clonotype. This sequence joins TRBV7-2 and TRBJ1-5, with TRBD1 matching over 7 bases. V dropped 5 bases and J dropped 1; count of bases not matched to a gene: 8. The CDR3 sequence is 16 residues long. The germline gives CDR1 SGHTA, CDR2 FQGNSA. As DNA, the CDR3 is TGTGCCAGCAGCGCCACAGGGGCCGGCAGCAATCAGCCCCAGCATTTT. This encodes CASSATGAGSNQPQHF.

This clonotype showed up many times. The V gene is TRBV5-1, the J gene TRBJ1-6; D is unresolved. Trimming took off 0 bases at V and 9 bases at J, with 10 bases between the two ends. There are 14 residues in the CDR3. The germline CDR1 and CDR2 sequences are SGHRS and YFSETQ. DNA for the CDR3: TGCGCCAGCAGCTTGGGGGAGATTGGTTCACCCCTCCACTTT. Residues: CASSLGEIGSPLHF.

As for this clonotype: This may arise from a read error, as a much more abundant clone is one base away. The CDR3 is CASSQEARSRETQYF. The CDR3 bases are TGTGCCAGCAGCCAAGAAGCTAGGAGCCGAGAGACCCAGTACTTC. The chain links TRBV3-1 to TRBJ2-7; D gene uncertain. The J call may be faulty, since TRBJ2-5 better matches the DNA end. The CDR3 length is 15 residues. Germline V lookup: CDR1 LGHDT, CDR2 YNNKEL (reference sequence).

To note about this clonotype: An end of the junction does not agree with germline; a read error may underlie this. J is TRBJ2-1 and V is TRBV9; TRBD2 might be the D (7 bases). Germline CDR1 and CDR2: SGDLS and YYNGEE. The length of the CDR3 is 18 residues. The CDR3 DNA reads as TGCGCCAGCAGCGCCCACGGGCAACGGGGGGCCTCCTACAATGAGCAGTTCTTC. It yields the protein CASSAHGQRGASYNEQFF.

The rearrangement uses TRBV20-1 and TRBJ2-5; D unclear. V lost 0 bases, J lost 5 bases, and 13 bases lay in between. CDR1 and CDR2 from the germline V gene are DFQATT and SNEGSKA (reference sequence). This CDR3 region has 14 residues. The CDR3 sequence: CSARELEPRETQYF. CDR3 nucleotides: TGCAGTGCTAGAGAATTGGAGCCACGGGAGACCCAGTACTTC.

This clonotype appeared many times. The chain combines TRBV20-1 with TRBJ1-2; TRBD1 might be the D (6 bases). Germline V lookup: CDR1 DFQATT, CDR2 SNEGSKA (reference sequence). The CDR3 runs 14 residues. V was trimmed by 3 bases and J by 4 bases, leaving 15 bases between them. CDR3 sequence (DNA): TGCAGTGCTAGGAGGGACACACGAACCTATGGCTACACCTTC. It is translated as CSARRDTRTYGYTF.

This clonotype came up many times. V is TRBV2 and J is TRBJ1-5; a weak D match, TRBD1 (6 bases). Germline V gene lookup returns CDR1 SNHLY and CDR2 FYNNEI. This CDR3 is built from 14 residues. With 7 bases removed from V and 6 bases from J, the gap between germline ends came to 16 bases. The CDR3 DNA reads TGTGCCAGCAAGGGGGGGAGGGGCCCTCAGCCCCAGCATTTT. It is translated as CASKGGRGPQPQHF.

The chain links TRBV5-1 to TRBJ2-1, with D perhaps given as TRBD1 or TRBD2 (6 bases each). V was cut by 4 bases and J by 5 bases, with 19 bases left in between. The CDR3 sequence is 16 residues long. Germline assignment: CDR1 SGHRS and CDR2 YFSETQ. The chain's CDR3 is CASSLTPGGADNEQFF. Written as DNA, the CDR3 is TGCGCCAGCAGCCTAACCCCCGGGGGCGCAGACAATGAGCAGTTCTTC.

This clonotype occurred many times. The rearrangement joins TRBV10-3 to TRBJ1-6; unclear D gene. The V end lost 2 bases, the J end lost 7 bases, and 15 bases lay between the germline ends. CDR3 length: 16 residues. Germline V gene lookup returns CDR1 ENHRY and CDR2 SYGVKD. The CDR3 DNA is TGTGCCATCAGTGAGACGGCAGGCGGGATCAATTCACCCCTCCACTTT. Encoded protein: CAISETAGGINSPLHF.

The chain links TRBV29-1 to TRBJ2-3, with 16 nucleotides matching TRBD2. The ends lost 7 bases at V and 3 bases at J; junction bases unmatched: 7. CDR1 is SQVTM, CDR2 ANQGSEA, per germline. This CDR3 region has 16 residues. Written as DNA, the CDR3 is TGCAGCGCTGGGACTAGCGGGAGGGCCGGGACAGATACGCAGTATTTT. Its translation is CSAGTSGRAGTDTQYF.

This clonotype was found many times. V usage is TRBV7-2 and J usage is TRBJ2-7; no reliable D call. CDR1 is SGHTA, CDR2 FQGNSA, per germline. The CDR3 is 13 residues long. V gave up 3 bases and J gave up 0 bases, with 6 bases separating them. CDR3 protein: CASSFSDSYEQYF. In nucleotides, the CDR3 is TGTGCCAGCAGCTTTTCCGACTCCTACGAGCAGTACTTC.

The chain uses TRBV7-9 and TRBJ2-3; TRBD1 aligns across 8 bases. Germline V gene lookup returns CDR1 SEHNR and CDR2 FQNEAQ (reference sequence). Losses at the gene ends were 6 bases for V and 4 bases for J; bases not matched to a gene: 6. The CDR3 consists of 14 residues. The CDR3 loop is CASSPDRGPDTQYF. In nucleotides, the CDR3 is TGTGCCAGCAGTCCTGACAGGGGCCCAGATACGCAGTATTTT.

This chain links TRBV28 with TRBJ1-2; D perhaps matches TRBD1 (6 bases). CDR1 and CDR2 (germline): MDHEN, SYDVKM. The CDR3 has 13 amino acids. V lost 5 bases and J 6 bases, leaving 13 bases between the germline ends. In nucleotides, the CDR3 is TGTGCCAGCAGTCCCCTAGAGGGGGATGGCTACACCTTC. Its translation is CASSPLEGDGYTF.

The chain carries TRBV7-8 and TRBJ2-1, with D perhaps TRBD1 (5 bases). This CDR3 is built from 14 residues. The V gene lost 2 bases and the J gene lost 2 bases, with 7 bases spanning the gap. Germline CDR1 reads SGHVS; CDR2 reads FQNEAQ. The DNA for the CDR3 is TGTGCCAGCAGCTTATCAGGGCCCTACAATGAGCAGTTCTTC. It yields the protein CASSLSGPYNEQFF.

The V gene is TRBV3-1, the J gene TRBJ1-1; tentatively, D is TRBD1 (6 bases). This CDR3 comprises 13 residues. Trimming took off 4 bases at V and 8 bases at J, with 14 bases between the two ends. CDR1 and CDR2 (germline): LGHDT, YNNKEL (reference sequence). In DNA form, the CDR3 reads TGTGCCAGCAGCCGGGAAGGGGGGCTCGAAGCTTTCTTT. Protein: CASSREGGLEAFF.

This clonotype was picked up many times. V and J are TRBV5-1 and TRBJ1-2; a possible D gene is TRBD1 (6 bases). From germline, CDR1 is SGHRS and CDR2 YFSETQ. V was clipped by 0 bases and J by 3 bases, with 12 bases between them. CDR3 size: 15 residues. For the CDR3, the DNA is TGCGCCAGCAGCTTGGCGTCAGGGGCGGACTATGGCTACACCTTC. Its protein is CASSLASGADYGYTF.

A few counts support this clonotype. At one end, the junction sequence differs from germline, possibly due to a read error. The chain couples TRBV18 to TRBJ1-5; unclear D gene. This CDR3 is built from 13 residues. Germline loops: CDR1 KGHSH, CDR2 LQKENI. The CDR3 here is CATSVGSNQPQHF. CDR3 nucleotides: TGTGCCACCTCAGTAGGTAGCAATCAGCCCCAGCATTTT.

This clonotype was seen a handful of times. The rearrangement links TRBV20-1 to TRBJ2-2; possibly TRBD2 for D (5 bases). V dropped 3 bases and J dropped 7 bases, with 9 bases sitting between them. In germline, CDR1 is DFQATT, CDR2 SNEGSKA (reference sequence). This CDR3 is 12 amino acids long. CDR3 bases: TGCAGTGCTAGTTTCGGAGGCGGGGAGCTGTTTTTT. It codes for CSASFGGGELFF.

This clonotype was detected once. The V and J genes are TRBV7-7 and TRBJ2-1; TRBD2 aligns across 7 bases. Germline CDR1 reads SSHAT; CDR2 reads FNYEAQ (reference sequence). The CDR3 spans 14 residues. CDR3 DNA: TGTGCTAGCGGGTTGGCCCCCGGGGAAGGGGAGCAGTTCTTC. This codes for CASGLAPGEGEQFF. The full variable domain, completed using reference TRBV7-7 and TRBJ2-1, is GAGVSQSPRYKVTKRGQDVTLRCDPISSHATLYWYQQALGQGPEFLTYFNYEAQPDKSGLPSDRFSAERPEGSISTLTIQRTEQRDSAMYRCASGLAPGEGEQFFGPGTRLTVL.

At least ten counts were recorded for this clonotype. This chain links TRBV7-2 with TRBJ1-2, with 7 bases matching TRBD1. The CDR3 spans 14 residues. The V segment lost 5 bases and the J segment 5 bases; nucleotides outside the gene matches: 8. Looked up from germline, CDR1 is SGHTA and CDR2 is FQGNSA. In DNA, the CDR3 is TGTGCCAGCAGCCCCCCGGGACAGATTTATGGCTACACCTTC. This sequence encodes CASSPPGQIYGYTF.

This clonotype was counted ten times or more. The gene calls are TRBV6-1 and TRBJ2-5; D is unclear. Germline CDR1 and CDR2: MNHNS and SASEGT. The CDR3 totals 12 residues. V was trimmed by 4 bases and J by 0 bases, leaving 3 bases between them. The chain's CDR3 is CASSAYQETQYF. The DNA of the CDR3 is TGTGCCAGCAGTGCCTACCAAGAGACCCAGTACTTC.

This clonotype has ten or more counts. The junction departs from germline at one end; a sequencing error may be responsible. The rearrangement uses TRBV7-7 and TRBJ2-7; D is unresolved. This CDR3 region has 13 residues. Per the germline V gene, CDR1 is SSHAT and CDR2 is FNYEAQ (reference sequence). DNA for the CDR3: TGTGCTAGCAGTTTACGGATGGCAGGCGAGCAGTACTTC. Amino acid sequence: CASSLRMAGEQYF.

This clonotype came up many times. The rearrangement joins TRBV7-2 to TRBJ1-1, with 7 positions matching TRBD1. Germline CDR1 and CDR2: SGHTA and FQGNSA. The CDR3 consists of 14 residues. V was clipped by 5 bases and J by 5 bases; unmatched bases: 8. The CDR3 region is CASSLRQGTTEAFF. In DNA, the CDR3 is TGTGCCAGCAGCCTAAGACAGGGTACAACTGAAGCTTTCTTT. Supplemented by reference TRBV7-2 and TRBJ1-1, the full variable domain reads GAGVSQSPSNKVTEKGKDVELRCDPISGHTALYWYRQSLGQGLEFLIYFQGNSAPDKSGLPSDRFSAERTGGSVSTLTIQRTQQEDSAVYLCASSLRQGTTEAFFGQGTRLTVV.

Ten or more counts support this clonotype. The chain links TRBV20-1 to TRBJ2-1; D assignment may be TRBD1 or TRBD2 (5 bases each). This CDR3 region has 14 residues. The V and J ends lost 6 bases and 6 bases respectively, with 18 bases between them. Looked up from germline, CDR1 is DFQATT and CDR2 is SNEGSKA (reference sequence). The CDR3 protein is CSAPTGLRGNEQFF. The CDR3 DNA reads TGCAGTGCCCCGACGGGGCTTCGGGGCAATGAGCAGTTCTTC.

The V gene is TRBV12-5, the J gene TRBJ1-6; D unclear. V was trimmed by 3 bases and J by 7 bases, leaving 7 bases between them. There are 13 residues in the CDR3. Germline V lookup: CDR1 LGHNT, CDR2 FRNRAP. In DNA form, the CDR3 reads TGTGCTAGTGGTTTAACCGTAAATTCACCCCTCCACTTT. Translated, it gives CASGLTVNSPLHF.